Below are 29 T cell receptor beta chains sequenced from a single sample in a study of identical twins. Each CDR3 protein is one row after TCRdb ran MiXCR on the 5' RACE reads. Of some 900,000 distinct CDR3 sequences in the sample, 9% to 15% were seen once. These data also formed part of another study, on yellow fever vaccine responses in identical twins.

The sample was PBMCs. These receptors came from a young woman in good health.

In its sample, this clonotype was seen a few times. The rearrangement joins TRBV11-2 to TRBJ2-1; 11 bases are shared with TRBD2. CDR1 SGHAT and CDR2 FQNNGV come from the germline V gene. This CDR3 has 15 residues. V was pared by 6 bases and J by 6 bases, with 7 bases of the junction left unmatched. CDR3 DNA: TGTGCCAGCAGTACTAGCGGGGGAAGGATCAATGAGCAGTTCTTC. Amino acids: CASSTSGGRINEQFF.

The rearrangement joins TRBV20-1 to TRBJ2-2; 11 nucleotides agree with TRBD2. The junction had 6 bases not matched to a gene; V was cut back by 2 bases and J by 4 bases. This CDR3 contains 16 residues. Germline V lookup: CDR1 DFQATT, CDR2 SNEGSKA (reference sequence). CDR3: CSARRFTSGSTGELFF. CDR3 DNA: TGCAGTGCTAGACGATTTACTAGCGGGAGCACCGGGGAGCTGTTTTTT.

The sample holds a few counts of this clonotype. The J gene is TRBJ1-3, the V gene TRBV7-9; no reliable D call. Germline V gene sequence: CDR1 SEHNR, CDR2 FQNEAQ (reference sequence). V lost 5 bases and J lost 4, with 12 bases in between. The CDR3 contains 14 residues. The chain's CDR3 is CASSPGEGGNTIYF. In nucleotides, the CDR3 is TGTGCCAGCAGCCCGGGAGAAGGAGGAAACACCATATATTTT.

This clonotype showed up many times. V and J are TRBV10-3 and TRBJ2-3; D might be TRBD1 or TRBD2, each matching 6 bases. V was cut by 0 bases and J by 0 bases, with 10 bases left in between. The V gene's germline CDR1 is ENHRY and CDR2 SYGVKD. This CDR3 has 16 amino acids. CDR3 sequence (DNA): TGTGCCATCAGTGAGTCTCCGGGGGCCAGCACAGATACGCAGTATTTT. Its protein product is CAISESPGASTDTQYF.

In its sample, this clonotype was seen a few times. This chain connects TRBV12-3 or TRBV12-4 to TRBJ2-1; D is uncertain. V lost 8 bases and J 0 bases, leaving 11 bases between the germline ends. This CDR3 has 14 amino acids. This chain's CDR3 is CASRPHSSYNEQFF. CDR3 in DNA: TGTGCCAGCCGACCCCACAGCTCCTACAATGAGCAGTTCTTC.

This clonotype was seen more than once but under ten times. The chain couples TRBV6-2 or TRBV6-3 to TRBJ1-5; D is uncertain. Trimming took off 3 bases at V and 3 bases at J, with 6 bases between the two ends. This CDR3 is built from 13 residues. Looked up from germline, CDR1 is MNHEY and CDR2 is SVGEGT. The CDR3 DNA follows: TGTGCCAGCAGTTATGCCCTCAATCAGCCCCAGCATTTT. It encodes CASSYALNQPQHF.

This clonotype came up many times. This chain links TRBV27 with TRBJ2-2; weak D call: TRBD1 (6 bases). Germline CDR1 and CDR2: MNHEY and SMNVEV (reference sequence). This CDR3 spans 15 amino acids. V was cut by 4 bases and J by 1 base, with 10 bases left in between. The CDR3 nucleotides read TGTGCCAGCAGTTCTCGACAGGAGAACACCGGGGAGCTGTTTTTT. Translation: CASSSRQENTGELFF.

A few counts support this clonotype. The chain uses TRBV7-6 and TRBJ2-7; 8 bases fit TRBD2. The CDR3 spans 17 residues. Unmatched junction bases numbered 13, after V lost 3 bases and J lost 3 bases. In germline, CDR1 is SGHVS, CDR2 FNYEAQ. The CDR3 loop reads CASSLRLAGEKGYEQYF. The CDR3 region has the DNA TGTGCCAGCAGCTTGCGGCTAGCGGGTGAAAAAGGCTACGAGCAGTACTTC.

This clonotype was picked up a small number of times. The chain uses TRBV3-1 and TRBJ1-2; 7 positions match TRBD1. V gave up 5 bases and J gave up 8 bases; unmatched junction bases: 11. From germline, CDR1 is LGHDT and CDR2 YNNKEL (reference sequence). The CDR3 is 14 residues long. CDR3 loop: CASSSWTGVRGYTF. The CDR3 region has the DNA TGTGCCAGCAGCTCCTGGACAGGAGTAAGAGGCTACACCTTC.

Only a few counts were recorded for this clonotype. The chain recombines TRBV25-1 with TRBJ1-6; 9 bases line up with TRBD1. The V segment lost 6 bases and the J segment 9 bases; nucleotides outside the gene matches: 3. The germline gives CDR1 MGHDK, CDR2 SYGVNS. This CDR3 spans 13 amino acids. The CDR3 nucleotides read TGTGCCAGCAGCGGACAGGGGACTTCACCCCTCCACTTT. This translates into CASSGQGTSPLHF.

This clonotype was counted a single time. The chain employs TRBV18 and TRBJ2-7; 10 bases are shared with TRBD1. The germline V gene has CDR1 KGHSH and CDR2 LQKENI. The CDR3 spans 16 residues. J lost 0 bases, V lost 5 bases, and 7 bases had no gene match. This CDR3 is CASSATGGAASYEQYF. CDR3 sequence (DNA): TGTGCCAGCTCAGCGACAGGGGGCGCAGCCTCCTACGAGCAGTACTTC.

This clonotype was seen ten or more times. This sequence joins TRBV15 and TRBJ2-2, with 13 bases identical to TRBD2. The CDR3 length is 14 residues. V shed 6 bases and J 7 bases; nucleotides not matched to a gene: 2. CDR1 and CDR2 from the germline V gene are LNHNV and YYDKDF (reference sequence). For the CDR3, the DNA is TGTGCCACCAGGACTAGCGGGGGGATCGGGGAGCTGTTTTTT. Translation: CATRTSGGIGELFF.

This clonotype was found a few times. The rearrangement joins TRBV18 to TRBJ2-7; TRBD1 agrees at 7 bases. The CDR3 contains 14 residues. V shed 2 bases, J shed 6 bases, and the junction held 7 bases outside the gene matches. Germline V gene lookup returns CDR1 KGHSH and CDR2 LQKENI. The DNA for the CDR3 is TGTGCCAGCTCACCATCGCAGGGGGTAACCGAGCAGTACTTC. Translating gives CASSPSQGVTEQYF.

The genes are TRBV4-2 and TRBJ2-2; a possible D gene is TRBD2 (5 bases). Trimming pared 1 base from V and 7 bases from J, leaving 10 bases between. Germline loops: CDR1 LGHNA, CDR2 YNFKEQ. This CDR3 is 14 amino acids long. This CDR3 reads CASSQGEGIGELFF. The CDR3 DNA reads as TGTGCCAGCAGCCAAGGAGAGGGCATCGGGGAGCTGTTTTTT.

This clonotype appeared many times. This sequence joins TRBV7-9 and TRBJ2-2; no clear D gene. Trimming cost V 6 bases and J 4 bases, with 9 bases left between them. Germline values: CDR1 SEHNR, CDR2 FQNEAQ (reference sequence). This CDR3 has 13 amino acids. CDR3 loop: CASSLAFTGELFF. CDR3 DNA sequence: TGTGCCAGCAGTCTTGCCTTCACCGGGGAGCTGTTTTTT.

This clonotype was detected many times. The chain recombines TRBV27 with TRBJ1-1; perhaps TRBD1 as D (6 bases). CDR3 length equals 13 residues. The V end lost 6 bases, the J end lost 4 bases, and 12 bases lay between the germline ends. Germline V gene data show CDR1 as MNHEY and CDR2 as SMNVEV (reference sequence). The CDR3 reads CASSRGGGTEAFF. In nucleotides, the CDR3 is TGTGCCAGCAGCAGGGGTGGGGGCACTGAAGCTTTCTTT.

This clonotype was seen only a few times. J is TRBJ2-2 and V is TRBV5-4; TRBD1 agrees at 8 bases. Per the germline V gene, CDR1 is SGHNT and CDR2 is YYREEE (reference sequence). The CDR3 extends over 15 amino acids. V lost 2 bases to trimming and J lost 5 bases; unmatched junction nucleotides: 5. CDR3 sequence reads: CASSFSQGATGELFF. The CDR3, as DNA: TGTGCCAGCAGCTTTAGCCAGGGGGCTACCGGGGAGCTGTTTTTT.

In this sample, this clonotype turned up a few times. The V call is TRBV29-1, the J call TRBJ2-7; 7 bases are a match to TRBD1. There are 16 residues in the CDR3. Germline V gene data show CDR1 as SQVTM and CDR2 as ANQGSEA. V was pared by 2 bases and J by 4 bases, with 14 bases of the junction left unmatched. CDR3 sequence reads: CSVETPLQGLDYEQYF. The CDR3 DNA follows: TGCAGCGTTGAAACCCCCCTACAGGGGTTAGATTACGAGCAGTACTTC.

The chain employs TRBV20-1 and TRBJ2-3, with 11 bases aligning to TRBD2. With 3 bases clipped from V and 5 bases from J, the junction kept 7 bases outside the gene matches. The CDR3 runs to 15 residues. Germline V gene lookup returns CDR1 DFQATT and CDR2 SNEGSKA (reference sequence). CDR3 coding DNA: TGCAGTGCTAGTCACGGCCTAGCGGGAGGAGATACGCAGTATTTT. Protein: CSASHGLAGGDTQYF.

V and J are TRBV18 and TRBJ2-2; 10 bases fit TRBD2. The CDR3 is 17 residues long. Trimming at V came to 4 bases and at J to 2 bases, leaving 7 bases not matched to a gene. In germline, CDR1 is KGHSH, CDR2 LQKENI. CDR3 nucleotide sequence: TGTGCCAGCTCACGCACCGGACTAGCGGTAAACACCGGGGAGCTGTTTTTT. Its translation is CASSRTGLAVNTGELFF.

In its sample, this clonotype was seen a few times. In nucleotides, the CDR3 is TGCAGTGCTAGCGACAGGGACTATGGCTACACCTTC. Its protein product is CSASDRDYGYTF. The V and J genes are TRBV20-1 and TRBJ1-2, with 7 bases aligning to TRBD1. There are 12 residues in the CDR3. The germline V gene encodes CDR1 DFQATT and CDR2 SNEGSKA (reference sequence). Unmatched junction bases numbered 1, after V lost 3 bases and J lost 3 bases.

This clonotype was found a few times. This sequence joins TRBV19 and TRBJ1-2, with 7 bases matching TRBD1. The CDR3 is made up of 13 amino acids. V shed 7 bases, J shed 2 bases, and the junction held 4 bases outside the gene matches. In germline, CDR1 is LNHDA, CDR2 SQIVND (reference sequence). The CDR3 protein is CASISTGNYGYTF. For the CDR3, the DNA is TGTGCCAGTATATCGACAGGGAACTATGGCTACACCTTC. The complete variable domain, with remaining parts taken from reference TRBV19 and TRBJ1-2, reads DGGITQSPKYLFRKEGQNVTLSCEQNLNHDAMYWYRQDPGQGLRLIYYSQIVNDFQKGDIAEGYSVSREKKESFPLTVTSAQKNPTAFYLCASISTGNYGYTFGSGTRLTVV.

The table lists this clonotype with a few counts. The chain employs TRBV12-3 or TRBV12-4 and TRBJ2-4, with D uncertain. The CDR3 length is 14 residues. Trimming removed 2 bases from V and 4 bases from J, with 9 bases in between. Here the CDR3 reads CASSLSIDKNIQYF. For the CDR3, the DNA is TGTGCCAGCAGTTTAAGCATAGATAAAAACATTCAGTACTTC.

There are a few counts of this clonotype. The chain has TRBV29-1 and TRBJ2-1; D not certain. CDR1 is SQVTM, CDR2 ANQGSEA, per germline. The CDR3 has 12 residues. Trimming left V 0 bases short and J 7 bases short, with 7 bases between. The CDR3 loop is CSVEDRRNEQFF. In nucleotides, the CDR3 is TGCAGCGTTGAAGATCGGCGGAATGAGCAGTTCTTC.

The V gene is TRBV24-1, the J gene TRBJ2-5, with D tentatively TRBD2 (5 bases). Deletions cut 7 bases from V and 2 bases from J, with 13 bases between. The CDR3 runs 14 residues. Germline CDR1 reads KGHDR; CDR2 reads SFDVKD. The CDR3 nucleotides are TGTGCCACCAGGGCTCCGGGAACTCAAGAGACCCAGTACTTC. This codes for CATRAPGTQETQYF.

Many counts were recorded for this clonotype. The CDR3, as DNA: TGTGCCAGCAGCTTTGAACTAGCGGGAGGGTACTACAATGAGCAGTTCTTC. Translated, it gives CASSFELAGGYYNEQFF. The chain uses TRBV11-2 and TRBJ2-1, with 13 nucleotides matching TRBD2. Germline V CDR1 and CDR2: SGHAT, FQNNGV. J lost 3 bases, V lost 3 bases, and 5 bases had no gene match. There are 17 residues in the CDR3.

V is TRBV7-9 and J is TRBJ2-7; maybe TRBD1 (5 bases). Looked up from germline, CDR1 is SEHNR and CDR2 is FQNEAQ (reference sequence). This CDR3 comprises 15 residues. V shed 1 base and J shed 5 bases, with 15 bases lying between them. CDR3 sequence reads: CASSLVPGMVHEQYF. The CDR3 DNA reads TGTGCCAGCAGCTTAGTCCCAGGGATGGTCCACGAGCAGTACTTC.

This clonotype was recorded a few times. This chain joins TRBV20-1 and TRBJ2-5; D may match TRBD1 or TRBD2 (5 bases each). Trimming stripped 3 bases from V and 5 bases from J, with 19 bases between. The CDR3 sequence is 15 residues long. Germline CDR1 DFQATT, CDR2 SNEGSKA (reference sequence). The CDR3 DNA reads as TGCAGTGCTAGTACGGGGCAGAATTCCGGGGAGACCCAGTACTTC. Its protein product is CSASTGQNSGETQYF.

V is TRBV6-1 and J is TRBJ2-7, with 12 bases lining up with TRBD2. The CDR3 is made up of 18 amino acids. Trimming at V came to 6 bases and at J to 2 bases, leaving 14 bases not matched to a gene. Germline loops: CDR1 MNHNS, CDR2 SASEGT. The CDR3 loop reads CASRQLAGGIFDTYEQYV. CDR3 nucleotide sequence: TGTGCCAGCAGACAACTAGCGGGGGGCATATTTGATACCTACGAGCAGTACGTC.